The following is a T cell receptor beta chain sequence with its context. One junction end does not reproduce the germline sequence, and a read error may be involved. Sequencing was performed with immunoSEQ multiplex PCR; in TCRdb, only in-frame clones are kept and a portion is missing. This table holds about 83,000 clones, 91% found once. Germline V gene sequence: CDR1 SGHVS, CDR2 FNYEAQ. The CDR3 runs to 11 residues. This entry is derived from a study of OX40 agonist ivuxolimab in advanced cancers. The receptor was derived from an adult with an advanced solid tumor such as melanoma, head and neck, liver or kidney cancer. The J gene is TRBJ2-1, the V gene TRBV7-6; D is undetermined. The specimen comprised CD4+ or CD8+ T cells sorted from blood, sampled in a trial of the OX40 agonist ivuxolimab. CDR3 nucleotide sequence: TGTGCCAGCAGCTCCTTCAATGAGCAGTTCTTC. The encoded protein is CASSSFNEQFF.